This T cell receptor beta chain stems from a study of T cell responses to AZD1222 COVID-19 vaccine (dated by TCRdb to the early 2020s). About the investigation overall: AZD1222 recipients with second doses at about 4 weeks or about 12 weeks were pooled, because spike-specific TCR depth and breadth did not differ between schedules. A total of 233 trial participants underwent TCR sequencing, of whom about 210 received two doses of AZD1222 and 26 received two doses of the MenACWY control vaccine. Trial participants were enrolled by age into 18-55, 56-69 and 70-plus year subgroups, with roughly 160, 29 and 62 TCR-sequenced participants respectively.

V and J are truncated by 1 base and 1 base respectively, leaving an intervening sequence of 7 bases. The cysteine opens and the phenylalanine closes a CDR3 of 13 amino acids. Of all the DNA, just the CDR3 is kept, 39 bases in frame from base 1. CDR1 and CDR2 (GTSNPN, SVGIG) derive from the germline V gene (reference sequence). The time point tag for this specimen amounts to: baseline before first vaccination. The vaccinee samples were drawn from two UK trials, COV001 and COV002, one of which was a single-blind randomized controlled phase 2/3 trial testing AZD1222 (ChAdOx1 nCoV-19) in healthy adults. For TCRbeta chain sequencing, PBMC samples from trial participants were taken at day 0 and at day 28 after the second dose. The CDR3 regions of human TCRbeta chains were subjected to immunosequencing. Under the source paper's analysis protocol: Repertoire TCRs were matched against a reference library of SARS-CoV-2-specific TCRs generated with the MIRA antigen-specificity platform. Breadth was defined as the fraction of unique TCRs that were SARS-CoV-2-associated. Depth was defined as the fraction of total T cells that were SARS-CoV-2-associated. Using the MIRA data, each spike-specific TCR was mapped to the spike region that the TCR reacts to and placed in a CD4 or CD8 class. Log10-transformed breadth and depth values were compared by one-way ANOVA with Sidak's multiple comparisons tests. In TCRdb, the immuneACCESS table is reduced to in-frame sequences with V and J assigned. These tables do not hold every clone; where another copy was compared, an unresolved V gene accounts for under half, and the others remain unexplained. That table gives V, J and clone size, and the DNA gave D and trimming. For this sample the table gives roughly 100,000 clones, of which 91% were detected only once. Roughly 44% of the sample comes from the top ten.

With respect to this clone: It has no known antigen specificity. Within one base of it there is no much larger clone, and no base qualities were kept.

Paper-wide results and their limitations: The 56-69-year group was small, and its depth increase did not reach significance, likely because of low power. Only a handful of AZD1222 recipients were SARS-CoV-2 seropositive at baseline, limiting conclusions about previously exposed vaccinees. After two AZD1222 doses, both the breadth and the depth of spike-specific TCRs were significantly higher than at day 0 and than in MenACWY recipients. Reportedly, almost half of the unique spike-specific TCRs recognized epitopes lying outside the regions that are mutated in the B.1.351 and B.1.1.7 variants. Most participants were white British and females outnumbered males, and the authors suggested that clonal diversity may have been underestimated. CD4 TCRs associated with the vaccine covered the entire spike protein, and the dominant responses were in regions 160-218 and 743-854. Because no samples from the day 14 peak response were available, repertoires could be characterized only after the peak T cell response.

This TCR came from an adult in good health. Sequenced material: peripheral blood, taken on day 0 of AZD1222 vaccination. The chain links TRBV30 with TRBJ2-5; TRBD1 is perhaps the D gene, given 5 matching bases. The CDR3 is CAWSEGVQETQYF. The DNA reads TGTGCCTGGAGTGAAGGGGTCCAAGAGACCCAGTACTTC.